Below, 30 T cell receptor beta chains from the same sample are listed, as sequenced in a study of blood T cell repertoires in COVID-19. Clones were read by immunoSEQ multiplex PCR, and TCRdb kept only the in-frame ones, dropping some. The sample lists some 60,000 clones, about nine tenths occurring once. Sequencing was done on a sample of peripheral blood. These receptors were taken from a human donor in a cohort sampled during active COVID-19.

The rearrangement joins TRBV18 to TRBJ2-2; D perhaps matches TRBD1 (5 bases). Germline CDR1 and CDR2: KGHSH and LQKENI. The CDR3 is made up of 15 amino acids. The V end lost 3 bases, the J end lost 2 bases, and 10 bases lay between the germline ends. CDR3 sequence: CASSPGRANTGELFF. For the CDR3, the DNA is TGTGCCAGCTCACCCGGCAGGGCCAACACCGGGGAGCTGTTTTTT.

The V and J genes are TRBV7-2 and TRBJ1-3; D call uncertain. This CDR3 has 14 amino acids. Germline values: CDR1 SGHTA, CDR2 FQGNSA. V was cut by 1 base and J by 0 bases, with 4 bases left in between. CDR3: CASSLGSSGNTIYF. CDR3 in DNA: TGTGCCAGCAGCTTAGGTAGCTCTGGAAACACCATATATTTT.

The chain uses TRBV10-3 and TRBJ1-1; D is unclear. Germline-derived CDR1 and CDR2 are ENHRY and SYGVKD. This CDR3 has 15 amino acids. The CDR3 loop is CPDHRIREGNTEAFF. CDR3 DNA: TGTCCCGATCACCGGATTCGGGAAGGAAACACTGAAGCTTTCTTT.

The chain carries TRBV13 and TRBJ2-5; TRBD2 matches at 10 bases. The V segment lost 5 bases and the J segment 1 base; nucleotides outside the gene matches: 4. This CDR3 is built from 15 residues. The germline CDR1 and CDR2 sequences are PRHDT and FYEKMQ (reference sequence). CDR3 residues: CASSRTSGAQETQYF. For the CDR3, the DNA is TGTGCCAGCAGCAGGACTAGCGGAGCCCAAGAGACCCAGTACTTC.

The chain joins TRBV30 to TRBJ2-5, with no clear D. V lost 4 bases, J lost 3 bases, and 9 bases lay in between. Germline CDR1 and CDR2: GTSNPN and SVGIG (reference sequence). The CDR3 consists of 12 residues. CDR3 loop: CAWNSVEETQYF. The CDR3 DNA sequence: TGTGCCTGGAACTCCGTCGAAGAGACCCAGTACTTC. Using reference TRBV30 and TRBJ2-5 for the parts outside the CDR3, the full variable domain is SQTIHQWPATLVQPVGSPLSLECTVEGTSNPNLYWYRQAAGRGLQLLFYSVGIGQISSEVPQNLSASRPQDRQFILSSKKLLLSDSGFYLCAWNSVEETQYFGPGTRLLVL.

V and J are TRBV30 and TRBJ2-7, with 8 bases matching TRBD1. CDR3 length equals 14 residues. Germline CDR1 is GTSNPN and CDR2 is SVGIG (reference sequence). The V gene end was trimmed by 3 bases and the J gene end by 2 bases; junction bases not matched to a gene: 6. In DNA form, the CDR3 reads TGTGCCTGGAGAGCACCAGGGGGCACCTACGAGCAGTACTTC. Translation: CAWRAPGGTYEQYF.

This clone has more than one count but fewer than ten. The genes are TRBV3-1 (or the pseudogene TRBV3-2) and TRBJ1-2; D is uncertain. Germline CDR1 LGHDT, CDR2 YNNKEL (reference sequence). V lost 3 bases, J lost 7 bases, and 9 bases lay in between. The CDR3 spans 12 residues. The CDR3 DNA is TGTGCCAGCAGCCAGTCCCTGAGTGGCTACACCTTC. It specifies CASSQSLSGYTF.

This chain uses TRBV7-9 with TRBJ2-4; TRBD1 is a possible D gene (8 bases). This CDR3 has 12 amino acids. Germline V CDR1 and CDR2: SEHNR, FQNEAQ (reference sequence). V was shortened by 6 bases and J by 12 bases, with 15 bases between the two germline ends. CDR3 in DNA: TGTGCCAGCAGAACAACAGGGGGGGCTCAGTACTTC. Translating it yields CASRTTGGAQYF.

The CDR3 protein is CASSFEGYEQYF. In nucleotides, the CDR3 is TGTGCCAGCAGCTTTGAGGGGTACGAGCAGTACTTC. The V call is TRBV12-1, the J call TRBJ2-7; the D call of TRBD1 is as the table states it, not checked on the DNA. TRBV12-1 has pseudogene status. The CDR3 consists of 12 residues.

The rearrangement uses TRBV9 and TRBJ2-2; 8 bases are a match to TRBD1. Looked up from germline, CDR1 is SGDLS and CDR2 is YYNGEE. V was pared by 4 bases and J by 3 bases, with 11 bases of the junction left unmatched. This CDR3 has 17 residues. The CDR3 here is CASSTPTGEGYTGELFF. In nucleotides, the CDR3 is TGTGCCAGCAGCACACCGACAGGGGAAGGTTACACCGGGGAGCTGTTTTTT.

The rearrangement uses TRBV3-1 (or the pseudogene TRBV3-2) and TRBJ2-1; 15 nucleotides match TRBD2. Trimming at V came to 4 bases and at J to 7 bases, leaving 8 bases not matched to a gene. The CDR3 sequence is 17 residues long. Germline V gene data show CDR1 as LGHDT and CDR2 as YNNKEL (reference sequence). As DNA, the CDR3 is TGTGCCAGCAGCCTAAAGGGTGGGACTAGCGGGAGGAATGAGCAGTTCTTC. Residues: CASSLKGGTSGRNEQFF.

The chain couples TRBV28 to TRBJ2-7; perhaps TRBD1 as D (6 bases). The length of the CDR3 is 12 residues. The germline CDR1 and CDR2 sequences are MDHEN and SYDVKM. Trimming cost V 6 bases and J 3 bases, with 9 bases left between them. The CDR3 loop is CASRQGLYEQYF. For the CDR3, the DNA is TGTGCCAGCAGGCAGGGGCTCTACGAGCAGTACTTC.

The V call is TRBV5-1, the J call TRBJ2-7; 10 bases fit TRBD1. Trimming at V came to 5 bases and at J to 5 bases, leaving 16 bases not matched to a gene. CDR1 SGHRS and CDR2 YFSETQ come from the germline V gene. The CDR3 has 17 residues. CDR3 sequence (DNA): TGCGCCAGCAGTTTACGTCTCGGACAGGGGGTTTTCGACGAGCAGTACTTC. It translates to CASSLRLGQGVFDEQYF.

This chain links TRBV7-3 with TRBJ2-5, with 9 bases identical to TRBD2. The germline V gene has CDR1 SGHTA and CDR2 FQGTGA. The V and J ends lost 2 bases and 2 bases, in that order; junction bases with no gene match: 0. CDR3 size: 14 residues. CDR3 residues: CASSLAGGQETQYF. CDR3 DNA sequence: TGTGCCAGCAGCTTAGCGGGGGGGCAAGAGACCCAGTACTTC. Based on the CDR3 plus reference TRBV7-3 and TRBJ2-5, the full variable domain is GAGVSQTPSNKVTEKGKYVELRCDPISGHTALYWYRQSLGQGPEFLIYFQGTGAADDSGLPNDRFFAVRPEGSVSTLKIQRTERGDSAVYLCASSLAGGQETQYFGPGTRLLVL.

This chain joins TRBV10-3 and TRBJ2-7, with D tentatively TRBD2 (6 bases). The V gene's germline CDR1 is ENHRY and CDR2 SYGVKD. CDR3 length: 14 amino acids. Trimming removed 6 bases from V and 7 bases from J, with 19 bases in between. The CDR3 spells CAISLGTPPQEQYF. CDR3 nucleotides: TGTGCCATCAGCCTCGGGACTCCCCCCCAGGAGCAGTACTTC.

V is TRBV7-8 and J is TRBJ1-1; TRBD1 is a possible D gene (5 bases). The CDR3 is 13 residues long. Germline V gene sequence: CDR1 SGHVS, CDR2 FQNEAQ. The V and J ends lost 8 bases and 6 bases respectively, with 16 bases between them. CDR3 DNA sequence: TGTGCCAGCTCACGACCCCCGGGGGCTGAAGCTTTCTTT. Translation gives CASSRPPGAEAFF.

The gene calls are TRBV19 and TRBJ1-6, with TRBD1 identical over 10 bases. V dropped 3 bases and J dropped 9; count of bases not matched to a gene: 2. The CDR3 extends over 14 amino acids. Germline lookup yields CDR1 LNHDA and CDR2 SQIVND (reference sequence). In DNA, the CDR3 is TGTGCCAGTAGTATGTGGGACAGGGGTTCACCCCTCCACTTT. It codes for CASSMWDRGSPLHF.

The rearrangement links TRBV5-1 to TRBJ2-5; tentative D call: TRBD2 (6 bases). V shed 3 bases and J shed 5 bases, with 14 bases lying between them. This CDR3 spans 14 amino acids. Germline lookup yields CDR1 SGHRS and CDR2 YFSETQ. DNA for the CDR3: TGCGCCAGCAGCTCGGGAGTTAGCTCCGAGACCCAGTACTTC. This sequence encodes CASSSGVSSETQYF.

As DNA, the CDR3 is TGCGCCAGCTCGTGGAGCGGGAGCGCCTACGAGCAGTACTTC. This sequence encodes CASSWSGSAYEQYF. This chain links TRBV10-1 with TRBJ2-7, with 8 positions matching TRBD2. This CDR3 has 14 residues. V shed 8 bases and J 2 bases; nucleotides not matched to a gene: 8. Germline lookup yields CDR1 WNHNN and CDR2 SYGVQD (reference sequence).

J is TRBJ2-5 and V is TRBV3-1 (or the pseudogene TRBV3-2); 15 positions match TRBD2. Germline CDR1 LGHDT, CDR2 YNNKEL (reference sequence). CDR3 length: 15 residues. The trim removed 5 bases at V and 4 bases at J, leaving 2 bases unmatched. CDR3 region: CASSGLAGGLETQYF. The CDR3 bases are TGTGCCAGCAGCGGACTAGCGGGGGGGCTAGAGACCCAGTACTTC.

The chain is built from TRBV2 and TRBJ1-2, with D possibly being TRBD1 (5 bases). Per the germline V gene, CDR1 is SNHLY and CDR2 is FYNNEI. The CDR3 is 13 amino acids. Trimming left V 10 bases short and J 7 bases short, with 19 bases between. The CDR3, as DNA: TGTGCCATCTCGGAACAGGCTATGAGTGGCTACACCTTC. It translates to CAISEQAMSGYTF.

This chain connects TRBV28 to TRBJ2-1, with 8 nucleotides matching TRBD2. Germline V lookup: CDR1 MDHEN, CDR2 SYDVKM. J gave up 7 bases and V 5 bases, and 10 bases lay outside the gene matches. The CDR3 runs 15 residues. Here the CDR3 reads CASSPRGQRENEQFF. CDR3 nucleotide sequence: TGTGCCAGCAGTCCGAGGGGCCAGCGGGAGAATGAGCAGTTCTTC.

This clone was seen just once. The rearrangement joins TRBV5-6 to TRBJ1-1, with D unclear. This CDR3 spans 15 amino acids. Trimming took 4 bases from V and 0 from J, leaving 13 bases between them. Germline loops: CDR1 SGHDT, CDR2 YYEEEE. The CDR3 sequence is CASSMAAQMNTEAFF. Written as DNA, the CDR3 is TGTGCCAGCAGCATGGCGGCACAGATGAACACTGAAGCTTTCTTT.

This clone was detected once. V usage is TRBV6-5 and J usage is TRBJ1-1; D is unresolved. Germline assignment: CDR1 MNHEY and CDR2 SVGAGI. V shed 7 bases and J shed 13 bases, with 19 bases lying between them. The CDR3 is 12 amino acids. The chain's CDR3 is CASIGSIRDGFF. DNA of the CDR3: TGTGCCAGCATCGGGAGCATACGTGACGGTTTCTTT.

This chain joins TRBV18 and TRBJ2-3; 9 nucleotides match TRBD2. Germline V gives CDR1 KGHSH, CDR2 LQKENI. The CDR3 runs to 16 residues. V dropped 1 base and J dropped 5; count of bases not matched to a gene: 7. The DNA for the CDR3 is TGTGCCAGCTCACCACTCAGCGGGGGGCGAGAAGATACGCAGTATTTT. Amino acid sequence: CASSPLSGGREDTQYF.

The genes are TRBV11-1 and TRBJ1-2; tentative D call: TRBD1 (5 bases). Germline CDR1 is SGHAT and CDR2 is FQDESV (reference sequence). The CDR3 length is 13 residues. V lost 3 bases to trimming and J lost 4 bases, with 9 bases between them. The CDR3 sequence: CASSLGRSYGYTF. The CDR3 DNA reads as TGTGCCAGCAGCTTGGGGCGGAGCTATGGCTACACCTTC. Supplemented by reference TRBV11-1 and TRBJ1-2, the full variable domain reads EAEVAQSPRYKITEKSQAVAFWCDPISGHATLYWYRQILGQGPELLVQFQDESVVDDSQLPKDRFSAERLKGVDSTLKIQPAELGDSAMYLCASSLGRSYGYTFGSGTRLTVV.

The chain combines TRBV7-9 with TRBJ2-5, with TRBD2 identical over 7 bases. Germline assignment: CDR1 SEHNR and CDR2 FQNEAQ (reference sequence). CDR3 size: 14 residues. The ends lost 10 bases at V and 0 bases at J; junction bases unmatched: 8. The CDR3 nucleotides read TGTGCCACCCAAGCGGGGTATTACCAAGAGACCCAGTACTTC. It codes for CATQAGYYQETQYF.

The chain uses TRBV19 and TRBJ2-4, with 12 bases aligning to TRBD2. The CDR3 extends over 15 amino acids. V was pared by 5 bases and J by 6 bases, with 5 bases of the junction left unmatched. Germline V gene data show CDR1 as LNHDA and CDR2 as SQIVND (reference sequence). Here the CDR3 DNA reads TGTGCCAGTAGTCTTGGGACTAGCGGGTCAAACATTCAGTACTTC. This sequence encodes CASSLGTSGSNIQYF.

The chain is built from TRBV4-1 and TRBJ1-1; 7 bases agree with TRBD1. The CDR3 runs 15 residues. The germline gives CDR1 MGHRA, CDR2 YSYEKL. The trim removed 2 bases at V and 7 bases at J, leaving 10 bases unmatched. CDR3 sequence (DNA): TGCGCCAGCAGCCAATCCGGGACAGAGAGGATTGAAGCTTTCTTT. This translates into CASSQSGTERIEAFF.

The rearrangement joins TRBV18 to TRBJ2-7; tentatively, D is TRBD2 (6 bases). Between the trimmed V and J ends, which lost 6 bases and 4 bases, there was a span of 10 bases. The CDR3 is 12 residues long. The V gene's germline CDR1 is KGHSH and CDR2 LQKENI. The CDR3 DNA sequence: TGTGCCAGCTCCGGCGGGACGTACGAGCAGTACTTC. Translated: CASSGGTYEQYF. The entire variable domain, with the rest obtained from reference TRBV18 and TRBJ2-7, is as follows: NAGVMQNPRHLVRRRGQEARLRCSPMKGHSHVYWYRQLPEEGLKFMVYLQKENIIDESGMPKERFSAEFPKEGPSILRIQQVVRGDSAAYFCASSGGTYEQYFGPGTRLTVT.